This T cell receptor beta chain appears in the sequencing data of a study of technical replicates of blood from four donors. Produced via immunoSEQ multiplex PCR; TCRdb's table is partial and in-frame only. The repertoire includes around 72,000 clones, 91% of them detected once, and 0.37% sits in the top ten. The CDR3 spans 16 residues. Germline V CDR1 and CDR2: SGHNT, YENEEA. The ends lost 1 base at V and 5 bases at J; junction bases unmatched: 6. The chain uses TRBV11-3 and TRBJ2-3, with 10 bases lining up with TRBD2. Sequencing input: T cells isolated from PBMCs. The sequence was collected from a human donor in good health. Some clones in this sample may be carry-over from other donors' samples. The CDR3 DNA reads TGTGCCAGCAGCTTAGTCTCTCAGCGGGGGGGAGATACGCAGTATTTT. Translated, it gives CASSLVSQRGGDTQYF.